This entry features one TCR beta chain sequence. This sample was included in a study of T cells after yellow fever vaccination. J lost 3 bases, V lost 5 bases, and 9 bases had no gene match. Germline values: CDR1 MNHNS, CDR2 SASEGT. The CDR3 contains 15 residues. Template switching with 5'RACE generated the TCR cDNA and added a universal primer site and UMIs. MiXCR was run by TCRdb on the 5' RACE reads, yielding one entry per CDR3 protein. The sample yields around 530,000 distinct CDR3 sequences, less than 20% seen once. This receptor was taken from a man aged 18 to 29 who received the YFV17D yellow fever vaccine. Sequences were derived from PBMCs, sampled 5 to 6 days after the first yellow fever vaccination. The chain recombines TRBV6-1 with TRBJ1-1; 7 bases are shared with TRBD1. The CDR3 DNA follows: TGTGCCAGCAGTCCGCCGACAGGGTCAGACACTGAAGCTTTCTTT. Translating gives CASSPPTGSDTEAFF.